Below, 17 T cell receptor beta chains from the same sample are listed, as sequenced in a study of T cell repertoires in cytomegalovirus infection (dated by TCRdb to about 2019). Reads for this sample came from an Illumina HiSeq 1500. Using fastp trimming at Q25 and MiXCR clonotype assembly, TCRdb reanalyzed the public sequencing data and kept in-frame beta chains. Every entry covers one CDR3 protein and lists the most common genes and DNA from its rows. In this sample the table shows 200,000 to 250,000 distinct CDR3 sequences, over 20% of which occur a single time. Of the sample, roughly 20% is held by the ten largest clones. Source material: CD8+ T cells from PBMCs. Receptor source: a human donor in good health (CMV status not recorded). Some clones in this sample may be carry-over from other donors' samples.

This clonotype showed up just a few times. The chain is built from TRBV6-6 and TRBJ2-7; D call uncertain. CDR3 size: 13 residues. CDR1 and CDR2 from the germline V gene are MNHNY and SVGAGI (reference sequence). V dropped 0 bases and J dropped 5 bases, with 8 bases sitting between them. CDR3 DNA sequence: TGTGCCAGCAGTTACTCGATTGGGAACGAGCAGTACTTC. This encodes CASSYSIGNEQYF.

The chain joins TRBV4-3 to TRBJ1-6; TRBD1 is a possible D gene (5 bases). Germline V gene lookup returns CDR1 LGHNA and CDR2 YSLEER. The V end was cut by 0 bases, the J end by 6 bases, with 18 bases between. The CDR3 totals 18 residues. The CDR3 sequence is CASSQDFGPGQANSPLHF. Written as DNA, the CDR3 is TGCGCCAGCAGCCAAGATTTCGGGCCAGGACAAGCTAATTCACCCCTCCACTTT.

The V gene is TRBV3-1, the J gene TRBJ2-1; D might be TRBD2 (7 bases). With 0 bases removed from V and 4 bases from J, the gap between germline ends came to 13 bases. There are 16 residues in the CDR3. Germline V CDR1 and CDR2: LGHDT, YNNKEL (reference sequence). CDR3 sequence (DNA): TGTGCCAGCAGCCAAGATACGGGGGGCCCTTACAATGAGCAGTTCTTC. Amino acids: CASSQDTGGPYNEQFF.

This clonotype has a handful of counts. The chain couples TRBV28 to TRBJ2-7; D call uncertain. CDR3 length equals 12 residues. The V gene lost 6 bases and the J gene lost 0 bases, with 6 bases spanning the gap. CDR1 is MDHEN, CDR2 SYDVKM, per germline. The CDR3 sequence: CASRHGSYEQYF. The CDR3 nucleotides are TGTGCCAGCAGGCATGGCTCCTACGAGCAGTACTTC.

The chain employs TRBV28 and TRBJ2-7; TRBD1 matches at 9 bases. The CDR3 runs to 15 residues. After removal of 5 bases from V and 2 bases from J, the junction contained 7 bases not matched to a gene. Germline CDR1 reads MDHEN; CDR2 reads SYDVKM. CDR3 nucleotides: TGTGCCAGCAGTATGGACAGGGGACAACCCTACGAGCAGTACTTC. This gives the protein CASSMDRGQPYEQYF.

This clonotype has only a few counts. The V and J genes are TRBV28 and TRBJ2-7; TRBD1 or TRBD2 may be the D gene (6 bases each). Germline values: CDR1 MDHEN, CDR2 SYDVKM. The V end was cut by 6 bases, the J end by 7 bases, with 19 bases between. CDR3 size: 14 residues. CDR3: CASSLRGLSGEQYF. CDR3 in DNA: TGTGCCAGCAGCCTCCGGGGGCTGTCTGGGGAGCAGTACTTC.

There are a few counts of this clonotype. The CDR3 DNA follows: TGCAGCGTTCCTAGCGGGGGTGGTGTCGGGGAGCAGTTCTTC. Protein product: CSVPSGGGVGEQFF. The rearrangement uses TRBV29-1 and TRBJ2-1, with TRBD2 matching 10 bases. V was clipped by 5 bases and J by 10 bases; unmatched bases: 11. CDR3 length: 14 amino acids. Germline lookup yields CDR1 SQVTM and CDR2 ANQGSEA.

V and J are TRBV2 and TRBJ2-3; 9 positions match TRBD2. V shed 6 bases and J 2 bases; nucleotides not matched to a gene: 12. Germline V gene lookup returns CDR1 SNHLY and CDR2 FYNNEI. The CDR3 runs 17 residues. As DNA, the CDR3 is TGTGCCAGCAGGGGGGGGGGGCGGGGGGGCGCCACAGATACGCAGTATTTT. It encodes CASRGGGRGGATDTQYF. Full variable domain (remainder filled in from reference TRBV2 and TRBJ2-3): EPEVTQTPSHQVTQMGQEVILRCVPISNHLYFYWYRQILGQKVEFLVSFYNNEISEKSEIFDDQFSVERPDGSNFTLKIRSTKLEDSAMYFCASRGGGRGGATDTQYFGPGTRLTVL.

The chain combines TRBV7-8 with TRBJ1-5; TRBD1 is a possible D gene (5 bases). CDR1 is SGHVS and CDR2 is FQNEAQ in the germline V gene. The ends were cut back, 0 bases at V and 4 bases at J, with 13 bases in the middle. The CDR3 sequence is 16 residues long. The CDR3 nucleotides are TGTGCCAGCAGCTTAGCGGGCAGGGTAATAAATCAGCCCCAGCATTTT. This sequence encodes CASSLAGRVINQPQHF.

This clonotype has a count of ten or more. The CDR3 loop is CASSSELAGGRNEQFF. Written as DNA, the CDR3 is TGTGCCAGCAGCTCCGAACTAGCGGGGGGCCGGAATGAGCAGTTCTTC. V gene TRBV7-2 combines with J gene TRBJ2-1; 12 positions match TRBD2. The germline V gene encodes CDR1 SGHTA and CDR2 FQGNSA. V was pared by 4 bases and J by 7 bases, with 8 bases of the junction left unmatched. The CDR3 sequence is 16 residues long.

This clonotype appeared many times. The V gene is TRBV14, the J gene TRBJ1-2; no clear D. Germline values: CDR1 SGHDN, CDR2 FVKESK. This CDR3 has 13 amino acids. V was clipped by 4 bases and J by 7 bases, with 13 bases between them. CDR3 in DNA: TGTGCCAGCAGCCCACCGGGCCAGAGTGGCTACACCTTC. This translates into CASSPPGQSGYTF.

The J gene is TRBJ2-1, the V gene TRBV7-9; 10 nucleotides agree with TRBD1. From germline, CDR1 is SEHNR and CDR2 FQNEAQ (reference sequence). The V and J ends lost 5 bases and 3 bases, in that order; junction bases with no gene match: 7. The CDR3 spans 16 residues. The CDR3 DNA is TGTGCCAGCAGCCGCCGGGACAGGGGAATCTACAATGAGCAGTTCTTC. Amino acid sequence: CASSRRDRGIYNEQFF.

The V gene is TRBV7-6, the J gene TRBJ2-3; D perhaps matches TRBD2 (6 bases). Germline V gene data show CDR1 as SGHVS and CDR2 as FNYEAQ. V was trimmed by 3 bases and J by 2 bases, leaving 15 bases between them. This CDR3 has 16 residues. The CDR3, as DNA: TGTGCCAGCAGCTTTTTTACCGGAGGGGACACAGATACGCAGTATTTT. This translates into CASSFFTGGDTDTQYF.

This clonotype was counted ten times or more. The chain carries TRBV7-9 and TRBJ2-5; tentative D call: TRBD1 (5 bases). The CDR3 loop spans 15 amino acids. V was pared by 1 base and J by 3 bases, with 12 bases between. CDR1 is SEHNR and CDR2 is FQNEAQ in the germline V gene (reference sequence). Here the CDR3 reads CASSLGLGREETQYF. As DNA, the CDR3 is TGTGCCAGCAGCTTAGGCCTGGGCAGGGAAGAGACCCAGTACTTC.

This clonotype has more than one count but fewer than ten. V is TRBV27 and J is TRBJ2-7, with a possible D match to TRBD1 (5 bases). This CDR3 comprises 18 residues. Trimming cost V 5 bases and J 4 bases, with 27 bases left between them. Germline V lookup: CDR1 MNHEY, CDR2 SMNVEV (reference sequence). CDR3 amino acids: CASSTDPLDSRRRYEQYF. The CDR3 DNA sequence: TGTGCCAGCAGTACAGACCCCCTCGACAGCCGGAGAAGATACGAGCAGTACTTC.

This clonotype was counted only a few times. In DNA, the CDR3 is TGTGCCAGCACCCCCCTGGTCAGCGGAGGCTCCTACGAGCAGTACTTC. It yields the protein CASTPLVSGGSYEQYF. This chain connects TRBV2 to TRBJ2-7, with D perhaps TRBD2 (5 bases). Trimming left V 7 bases short and J 0 bases short, with 19 bases between. The CDR3 consists of 16 residues. CDR1 SNHLY and CDR2 FYNNEI come from the germline V gene.

J is TRBJ2-3 and V is TRBV12-3 or TRBV12-4; no firm D call. With 7 bases removed from V and 2 bases from J, the gap between germline ends came to 10 bases. This CDR3 spans 13 amino acids. The CDR3 bases are TGTGCCAGCATTACCCCGTCCACAGATACGCAGTATTTT. Amino acids: CASITPSTDTQYF.